The 15 T cell receptor beta chains listed next were all sequenced from one sample in a study of glioma-infiltrating T cells. Amplification of TCR alpha and beta CDR3 regions from RNA used iRepertoire nested multiplex PCR. TCRdb independently ran MiXCR on the multiplex PCR reads; one entry per CDR3 protein. The sample has 44,000 or so distinct CDR3 sequences, about a fifth seen once. The sample was glioma tissue, nonneoplastic brain tissue, or PBMCs (not recorded which). These receptors all come from a human donor with low-grade glioma or glioblastoma, undergoing nonglioma brain surgery, or in good health (not recorded which).

This clonotype was seen repeatedly, ten times or more. This rearrangement joins TRBV6-6 to TRBJ2-1, with TRBD2 matching 9 bases. After removal of 2 bases from V and 12 bases from J, the junction contained 8 bases not matched to a gene. The germline CDR1 and CDR2 sequences are MNHNY and SVGAGI (reference sequence). The CDR3 runs to 14 residues. This CDR3 reads CASSYESGRSRQFF. In nucleotides, the CDR3 is TGTGCCAGCAGTTACGAGAGCGGGAGGTCGCGGCAGTTCTTC.

The chain has TRBV5-1 and TRBJ2-2, with a possible D match to TRBD2 (6 bases). CDR1 and CDR2 (germline): SGHRS, YFSETQ. This CDR3 comprises 15 residues. V shed 0 bases and J shed 7 bases, with 13 bases lying between them. CDR3 coding DNA: TGCGCCAGCAGCTTGGCGGAGGGTTATAACGGGGAGCTGTTTTTT. Amino acids: CASSLAEGYNGELFF. Full variable domain (remainder filled in from reference TRBV5-1 and TRBJ2-2): KAGVTQTPRYLIKTRGQQVTLSCSPISGHRSVSWYQQTPGQGLQFLFEYFSETQRNKGNFPGRFSGRQFSNSRSEMNVSTLELGDSALYLCASSLAEGYNGELFFGEGSRLTVL.

In regard to this clonotype: A much larger clone lies one base from this, so it may be a read error. CDR3 in amino acids: CASSQAGAGGLLAFF. For the CDR3, the DNA is TGTGCCAGCAGCCAAGCGGGGGCAGGGGGCCTCCTGGCTTTCTTT. This chain links TRBV14 with TRBJ1-1; 8 bases match TRBD1. CDR1 is SGHDN, CDR2 FVKESK, per germline. The CDR3 is 15 residues long. V lost 1 base, J lost 11 bases, and 12 bases stayed unmatched.

This clonotype was recorded at least ten times. Just one base apart from a much larger clone, this may be a read error. This rearrangement joins TRBV15 to TRBJ2-2; no definite D call. Germline CDR1 LNHNV, CDR2 YYDKDF (reference sequence). The CDR3 loop spans 12 amino acids. The CDR3 DNA follows: TGTGCCACCGGCAGAGAAGCCGGGGAGCTGTTTTTT. Translating it yields CATGREAGELFF.

This clonotype was observed at least ten times. The chain couples TRBV24-1 to TRBJ2-1, with D possibly TRBD2 on 6 matching bases. With 3 bases removed from V and 7 bases from J, the gap between germline ends came to 15 bases. Germline V lookup: CDR1 KGHDR, CDR2 SFDVKD. The CDR3 totals 15 residues. The CDR3 sequence: CATSDARYSGNEQFF. In DNA, the CDR3 is TGTGCCACCAGTGATGCCCGATATAGCGGTAATGAGCAGTTCTTC.

This clonotype showed up many times. The chain couples TRBV20-1 to TRBJ2-1; 7 bases align to TRBD2. The CDR3 totals 16 residues. Looked up from germline, CDR1 is DFQATT and CDR2 is SNEGSKA (reference sequence). V lost 1 base to trimming and J lost 2 bases; unmatched junction nucleotides: 8. The CDR3 here is CSARGRLALPYNEQFF. The DNA for the CDR3 is TGCAGTGCTAGAGGTCGACTAGCCCTCCCCTACAATGAGCAGTTCTTC.

This clonotype was seen a single time. Germline and junction disagree at one end, which may indicate a read error. This CDR3 is CAISEDGSSTYGHTF. In nucleotides, the CDR3 is TGTGCCATCAGTGAAGATGGGAGTTCGACGTATGGCCACACCTTC. The chain combines TRBV10-3 with TRBJ1-2; D remains ambiguous. The germline V gene has CDR1 ENHRY and CDR2 SYGVKD. This CDR3 has 15 amino acids.

This clonotype was seen ten or more times. The chain employs TRBV28 and TRBJ1-1; D perhaps matches TRBD1 (6 bases). Looked up from germline, CDR1 is MDHEN and CDR2 is SYDVKM. The CDR3 has 19 residues. With 6 bases removed from V and 3 bases from J, the gap between germline ends came to 29 bases. CDR3 region: CASRSPSGQLVLGDTEAFF. CDR3 DNA: TGTGCCAGCAGGTCTCCCTCTGGACAGTTGGTTCTAGGGGACACTGAAGCTTTCTTT.

This clonotype appeared many times. The chain employs TRBV12-3 or TRBV12-4 and TRBJ2-3, with unresolved D. Trimming left V 6 bases short and J 3 bases short, with 10 bases between. The CDR3 is made up of 13 amino acids. In nucleotides, the CDR3 is TGTGCCAGCAGCGTATGGGGAACAGATACGCAGTATTTT. Translating it yields CASSVWGTDTQYF.

This clonotype occurred many times. This chain links TRBV10-2 with TRBJ2-5, with 7 bases matching TRBD1. The length of the CDR3 is 13 residues. V lost 7 bases, J lost 3 bases, and 5 bases stayed unmatched. Germline CDR1 reads WSHSY; CDR2 reads SAAADI. The CDR3 nucleotides are TGCGCCAGCACTAGGGGGCCGAAAGAGACCCAGTACTTC. It specifies CASTRGPKETQYF.

Note on this clonotype: Sequence at one end of the junction differs from germline and may be a read error. The V gene is TRBV6-6, the J gene TRBJ2-4; D tentatively reads TRBD1 or TRBD2 (5 bases each). The germline CDR1 and CDR2 sequences are MNHNY and SVGAGI (reference sequence). The CDR3 covers 14 residues. The DNA of the CDR3 is TGTACCAGCAGACCGGGACCCCGATTCGACATTCAGTACTTC. It codes for CTSRPGPRFDIQYF.

This clonotype was seen many times. The chain employs TRBV27 and TRBJ2-7; 12 nucleotides align to TRBD2. Germline-derived CDR1 and CDR2 are MNHEY and SMNVEV (reference sequence). This CDR3 has 16 residues. V lost 5 bases to trimming and J lost 4 bases; unmatched junction nucleotides: 9. The CDR3 DNA follows: TGTGCCAGCAGTACGGGCCCGACTAGCGGGAGTTACGAGCAGTACTTC. It translates to CASSTGPTSGSYEQYF.

The genes are TRBV10-2 and TRBJ1-2, with TRBD1 identical over 9 bases. Per the germline V gene, CDR1 is WSHSY and CDR2 is SAAADI. This CDR3 has 14 amino acids. Trimming removed 6 bases from V and 4 bases from J; junction bases left unmatched: 6. CDR3 loop: CASRTQGASYGYTF. The DNA of the CDR3 is TGCGCCAGCAGAACACAGGGGGCGTCCTATGGCTACACCTTC.

This clonotype has ten or more counts. The genes are TRBV4-1 and TRBJ2-1; 8 bases agree with TRBD2. Germline CDR1 MGHRA, CDR2 YSYEKL. CDR3 size: 15 residues. V dropped 1 base and J dropped 10; count of bases not matched to a gene: 9. The DNA for the CDR3 is TGCGCCAGCAGCCAAGCCAGCGGGGGCTTGCGAGAGCAGTTCTTC. Amino acid sequence: CASSQASGGLREQFF.

This clonotype was seen a single time. The chain combines TRBV7-6 with TRBJ2-1; 8 nucleotides align to TRBD1. The length of the CDR3 is 15 residues. Germline trimming cut 6 bases from V and 2 bases from J; bases unmatched to any gene: 6. Germline CDR1 is SGHVS and CDR2 is FNYEAQ. Here the CDR3 reads CASRHRTGTYNEQFF. The CDR3 DNA reads as TGTGCCAGCAGACATAGGACAGGGACCTACAATGAGCAGTTCTTC.